The 20 T cell receptor beta chains below were found in one sample sequenced in a study of T cells in Graves' hyperthyroidism and ophthalmopathy. Amplification of TCR beta CDR3 regions used RNA as the template. The study used the HTBI primer set for a first-round RT-PCR of the TCR CDR3. TCRdb re-derived calls from the multiplex PCR reads in MiXCR, one entry per CDR3 protein. The data contain hundreds of thousands of distinct CDR3 sequences, 13% to 15% of them singletons. The sample comprised blood. The receptor source for this set is a woman aged 50 to 60 with Graves' ophthalmopathy.

This clonotype was seen a few times. The chain is built from TRBV7-9 and TRBJ1-5; D is ambiguous. V shed 5 bases and J shed 4 bases, with 12 bases lying between them. The germline V gene encodes CDR1 SEHNR and CDR2 FQNEAQ (reference sequence). The CDR3 sequence is 14 residues long. CDR3 sequence (DNA): TGTGCCAGCAGCCTTCCGGGAAATAATCAGCCCCAGCATTTT. Its translation is CASSLPGNNQPQHF.

This rearrangement joins TRBV19 to TRBJ2-3; D remains unclear. The V end was cut by 4 bases, the J end by 1 base, with 6 bases between. The CDR3 length is 13 residues. The germline V gene has CDR1 LNHDA and CDR2 SQIVND (reference sequence). Written as DNA, the CDR3 is TGTGCCAGTAGTACCGACGGCACAGATACGCAGTATTTT. Translation gives CASSTDGTDTQYF.

This clonotype was detected a few times. The chain uses TRBV5-1 and TRBJ2-3; 13 bases line up with TRBD2. The CDR3 length is 18 residues. J gave up 0 bases and V 2 bases, and 6 bases lay outside the gene matches. Germline V gene lookup returns CDR1 SGHRS and CDR2 YFSETQ. CDR3 DNA: TGCGCCAGCAGCTTCCAGCCGGGACTAGCGGGAAGCACAGATACGCAGTATTTT. It is translated as CASSFQPGLAGSTDTQYF.

This clonotype was recorded at least ten times. The chain has TRBV7-2 and TRBJ1-2; 8 bases are shared with TRBD1. V shed 4 bases, J shed 0 bases, and the junction held 10 bases outside the gene matches. Germline CDR1 reads SGHTA; CDR2 reads FQGNSA. The CDR3 loop spans 17 amino acids. The CDR3 is CASSSGTGDYTNYGYTF. In DNA form, the CDR3 reads TGTGCCAGCAGCTCCGGGACAGGAGATTACACTAACTATGGCTACACCTTC. The whole variable domain, filled in from reference TRBV7-2 and TRBJ1-2, reads GAGVSQSPSNKVTEKGKDVELRCDPISGHTALYWYRQSLGQGLEFLIYFQGNSAPDKSGLPSDRFSAERTGGSVSTLTIQRTQQEDSAVYLCASSSGTGDYTNYGYTFGSGTRLTVV.

Only one count was recorded for this clonotype. V and J are TRBV19 and TRBJ2-1, with D tentatively TRBD1 (5 bases). CDR3 length: 18 residues. V shed 2 bases and J shed 6 bases, with 23 bases lying between them. Germline V CDR1 and CDR2: LNHDA, SQIVND (reference sequence). The CDR3 is CASSIFFRSQGSVNEQFF. The DNA for the CDR3 is TGTGCCAGTAGTATATTTTTCCGTTCCCAGGGTTCGGTCAATGAGCAGTTCTTC.

Many counts were recorded for this clonotype. J is TRBJ2-2 and V is TRBV29-1; 10 bases map to TRBD1. CDR3 size: 14 residues. Germline V gene sequence: CDR1 SQVTM, CDR2 ANQGSEA. Trimming at V came to 4 bases and at J to 6 bases, leaving 5 bases not matched to a gene. CDR3 loop: CSVAGQGDAGELFF. CDR3 DNA: TGCAGCGTTGCCGGACAGGGGGACGCCGGGGAGCTGTTTTTT.

This clonotype came up many times. V and J are TRBV2 and TRBJ1-5; 10 bases match TRBD1. Germline-derived CDR1 and CDR2 are SNHLY and FYNNEI. The V segment lost 9 bases and the J segment 7 bases; nucleotides outside the gene matches: 6. The CDR3 totals 13 residues. In nucleotides, the CDR3 is TGTGCCAGTAGACAGGGGGCCGCGCAGCCCCAGCATTTT. Protein: CASRQGAAQPQHF. Drawing the rest from reference TRBV2 and TRBJ1-5, the complete variable domain is EPEVTQTPSHQVTQMGQEVILRCVPISNHLYFYWYRQILGQKVEFLVSFYNNEISEKSEIFDDQFSVERPDGSNFTLKIRSTKLEDSAMYFCASRQGAAQPQHFGDGTRLSIL.

This clonotype showed up just once. V gene TRBV29-1 combines with J gene TRBJ2-1; 13 bases line up with TRBD2. This CDR3 is built from 14 residues. The V gene's germline CDR1 is SQVTM and CDR2 ANQGSEA. J was trimmed by 5 bases and V by 7 bases; bases with no gene match: 5. The CDR3 region is CSGGLAGANNEQFF. The CDR3 nucleotides read TGCAGCGGCGGACTAGCGGGAGCTAACAATGAGCAGTTCTTC.

The J gene is TRBJ2-2, the V gene TRBV5-1; D tentatively reads TRBD1 or TRBD2 (5 bases each). The CDR3 runs to 12 residues. The germline V and J ends were trimmed by 5 bases and 6 bases, with 8 bases remaining between them. Germline-derived CDR1 and CDR2 are SGHRS and YFSETQ. CDR3 in DNA: TGCGCCAGCAGGAGGGGAGCCGGGGAGCTGTTTTTT. It specifies CASRRGAGELFF.

This clonotype has at least ten counts. This rearrangement joins TRBV3-1 to TRBJ2-5; possible D gene TRBD2, 5 bases. The ends were cut back, 2 bases at V and 0 bases at J, with 7 bases in the middle. This CDR3 contains 14 residues. Germline CDR1 reads LGHDT; CDR2 reads YNNKEL (reference sequence). The CDR3 region is CASSQFSDQETQYF. DNA of the CDR3: TGTGCCAGCAGCCAATTTAGCGACCAAGAGACCCAGTACTTC.

This clonotype appeared many times. The chain recombines TRBV2 with TRBJ2-7, with TRBD2 identical over 13 bases. The CDR3 extends over 14 amino acids. In germline, CDR1 is SNHLY, CDR2 FYNNEI. Trimming took 6 bases from V and 6 from J; bases not matched to a gene: 5. Here the CDR3 DNA reads TGTGCCAGCAGGGAACTAGCGGGAGGGATCGAGCAGTACTTC. Translated, it gives CASRELAGGIEQYF. The entire variable domain, with the rest obtained from reference TRBV2 and TRBJ2-7, is as follows: EPEVTQTPSHQVTQMGQEVILRCVPISNHLYFYWYRQILGQKVEFLVSFYNNEISEKSEIFDDQFSVERPDGSNFTLKIRSTKLEDSAMYFCASRELAGGIEQYFGPGTRLTVT.

This clonotype was seen many times. V and J are TRBV9 and TRBJ2-1, with 10 nucleotides matching TRBD2. V dropped 0 bases and J dropped 5; count of bases not matched to a gene: 2. The CDR3 is 15 residues long. Germline assignment: CDR1 SGDLS and CDR2 YYNGEE. The CDR3 loop reads CASSVGTSGNNEQFF. CDR3 bases: TGTGCCAGCAGCGTAGGGACTAGCGGCAACAATGAGCAGTTCTTC.

This clonotype was recorded many times. The chain uses TRBV7-2 and TRBJ2-4, with 12 positions matching TRBD2. Germline V gene data show CDR1 as SGHTA and CDR2 as FQGNSA. This CDR3 is 20 amino acids long. V gave up 0 bases and J gave up 0 bases; unmatched junction bases: 9. The CDR3 DNA reads as TGTGCCAGCAGCTTAGCGCCGGGACTAGCGGGCCAGGTAGCCAAAAACATTCAGTACTTC. This encodes CASSLAPGLAGQVAKNIQYF.

This rearrangement joins TRBV18 to TRBJ2-7, with D perhaps TRBD1 (5 bases). Trimming shortened V by 5 bases and J by 5 bases, and 13 bases separated the two germline ends. Germline V gives CDR1 KGHSH, CDR2 LQKENI. This CDR3 is 13 amino acids long. DNA of the CDR3: TGTGCCAGCTCAACCGCACAGGACAACGAGCAGTACTTC. Protein product: CASSTAQDNEQYF.

There are many counts of this clonotype. This chain links TRBV29-1 with TRBJ2-7; the match to TRBD1 covers 7 bases. The CDR3 sequence is 13 residues long. J gave up 3 bases and V 3 bases, and 5 bases lay outside the gene matches. The germline gives CDR1 SQVTM, CDR2 ANQGSEA. The CDR3 here is CSVEDRDSYEQYF. The CDR3 DNA reads TGCAGCGTTGAGGACCGGGACAGCTACGAGCAGTACTTC.

This clonotype was seen just once. A much larger clone lies one base from this, so it may be a read error. The chain links TRBV14 to TRBJ2-5; D unclear. V lost 1 base to trimming and J lost 0 bases, with 9 bases between them. Germline-derived CDR1 and CDR2 are SGHDN and FVKESK. This CDR3 is 15 amino acids long. For the CDR3, the DNA is TGTGCCAGCAGCCAAGGATTACGCCACCAAGAGACCCAGTACTTC. Its translation is CASSQGLRHQETQYF.

The gene calls are TRBV20-1 and TRBJ1-2, with TRBD1 as a possible D gene (6 bases). The CDR3 spans 12 residues. With 3 bases removed from V and 5 bases from J, the gap between germline ends came to 10 bases. CDR1 is DFQATT and CDR2 is SNEGSKA in the germline V gene (reference sequence). CDR3 in DNA: TGCAGTGCTAGTTTGCAGGGGTATGGCTACACCTTC. It translates to CSASLQGYGYTF.

This clonotype was seen ten or more times. The chain is built from TRBV12-3 or TRBV12-4 and TRBJ2-1; the D is unclear. With 0 bases removed from V and 8 bases from J, the gap between germline ends came to 8 bases. This CDR3 comprises 13 residues. The CDR3 DNA sequence: TGTGCCAGCAGTTTAGCTCCCAAGCATGAGCAGTTCTTC. This codes for CASSLAPKHEQFF.

This clonotype was seen repeatedly, ten times or more. V gene TRBV5-1 combines with J gene TRBJ1-2, with 7 bases fitting TRBD1. The germline V gene has CDR1 SGHRS and CDR2 YFSETQ. Trimming removed 4 bases from V and 4 bases from J; junction bases left unmatched: 7. The CDR3 runs 14 residues. CDR3: CASSDRDSLYGYTF. The CDR3 coding sequence is TGCGCCAGCAGCGACCGGGACAGCCTCTATGGCTACACCTTC.

The table lists this clonotype with many counts. A junction end diverges from the germline sequence, so it may reflect a read error. This sequence joins TRBV7-3 and TRBJ2-1, with 13 bases matching TRBD2. CDR1 is SGHTA, CDR2 FQGTGA, per germline. CDR3 length: 15 amino acids. CDR3 bases: TGCGCCAGCAGCTCAGGACTAGCGGGAGTTTATGAGCAGTTCTTC. This codes for CASSSGLAGVYEQFF.